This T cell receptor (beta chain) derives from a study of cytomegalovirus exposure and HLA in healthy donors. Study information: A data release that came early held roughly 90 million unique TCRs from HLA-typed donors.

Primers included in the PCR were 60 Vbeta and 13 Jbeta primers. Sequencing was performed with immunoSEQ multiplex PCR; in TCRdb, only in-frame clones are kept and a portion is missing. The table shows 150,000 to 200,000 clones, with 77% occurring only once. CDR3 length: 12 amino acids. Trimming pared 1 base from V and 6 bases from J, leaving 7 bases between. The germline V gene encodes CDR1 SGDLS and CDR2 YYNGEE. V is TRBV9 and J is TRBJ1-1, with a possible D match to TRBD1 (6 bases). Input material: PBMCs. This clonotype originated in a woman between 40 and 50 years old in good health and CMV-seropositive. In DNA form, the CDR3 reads TGTGCCAGCAGCGTACAGGGGTCTGAAGCTTTCTTT. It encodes CASSVQGSEAFF. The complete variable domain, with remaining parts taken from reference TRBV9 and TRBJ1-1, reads DSGVTQTPKHLITATGQRVTLRCSPRSGDLSVYWYQQSLDQGLQFLIQYYNGEERAKGNILERFSAQQFPDLHSELNLSSLELGDSALYFCASSVQGSEAFFGQGTRLTVV.